A single sample is the source of the 14 T cell receptor beta chains below, sequenced in a study of T cell changes during pregnancy in multiple sclerosis (dated by TCRdb to the late 2010s). The library was made by the immunoSEQ multiplex PCR assay. This is the immuneACCESS table as TCRdb keeps it, with only in-frame sequences that have V and J called. A part of the clones is gone; compared with another copy, unresolved V genes explain less than half, and the rest is unexplained. For this sample there are 12,000 or so clones; around four fifths appear just once. The ten largest clonotypes hold roughly 10% of the sample. Sequencing used CD8+ T cells from peripheral blood mononuclear cells, obtained after pregnancy. The receptors come from a female donor in good health, enrolled as a control in a pregnancy study.

The chain has TRBV4-2 and TRBJ2-7; D call uncertain. This CDR3 has 16 residues. The germline gives CDR1 LGHNA, CDR2 YNFKEQ. Trimming removed 1 base from V and 0 bases from J, with 13 bases in between. Written as DNA, the CDR3 is TGTGCCAGCAGCCAAGGGGCACCTGACGGCTCCTACGAGCAGTACTTC. Protein product: CASSQGAPDGSYEQYF.

The V call is TRBV6-6, the J call TRBJ2-7; the match to TRBD2 covers 9 bases. With 8 bases clipped from V and 9 bases from J, the junction kept 11 bases outside the gene matches. This CDR3 is built from 13 residues. The germline V gene encodes CDR1 MNHNY and CDR2 SVGAGI (reference sequence). The CDR3 region is CASRGGRALAQYF. The CDR3, as DNA: TGTGCCAGCCGGGGCGGGAGGGCCCTAGCGCAGTACTTC.

This chain uses TRBV7-9 with TRBJ2-1; D is undetermined. This CDR3 is built from 16 residues. The V end was cut by 5 bases, the J end by 0 bases, with 14 bases between. CDR1 and CDR2 (germline): SEHNR, FQNEAQ (reference sequence). CDR3 DNA: TGTGCCAGCAGCCCAACGGTCGGCGGCTCCTACAATGAGCAGTTCTTC. Its translation: CASSPTVGGSYNEQFF.

The chain combines TRBV7-9 with TRBJ2-7; D may be TRBD2 (5 bases). V was trimmed by 1 base and J by 3 bases, leaving 16 bases between them. This CDR3 has 16 amino acids. The germline V gene encodes CDR1 SEHNR and CDR2 FQNEAQ (reference sequence). DNA for the CDR3: TGTGCCAGCAGCTTAGTTTACGGGAACTCATACTACGAGCAGTACTTC. Translation: CASSLVYGNSYYEQYF.

In its sample, this clone was seen once. This sequence joins TRBV7-9 and TRBJ2-7, with D maybe TRBD2 (5 bases). Germline V gene data show CDR1 as SEHNR and CDR2 as FQNEAQ (reference sequence). Trimming shortened V by 1 base and J by 7 bases, and 14 bases separated the two germline ends. The CDR3 extends over 14 amino acids. CDR3 DNA: TGTGCCAGCAGCTTAGAGTACGGGATTGGAGAGCAGTACTTC. It encodes CASSLEYGIGEQYF.

The chain has TRBV12-5 and TRBJ2-7; a possible D gene is TRBD1 (6 bases). This CDR3 region has 15 residues. Germline V gene sequence: CDR1 LGHNT, CDR2 FRNRAP. Trimming shortened V by 1 base and J by 4 bases, and 14 bases separated the two germline ends. The CDR3 DNA sequence: TGTGCTAGTGGTTTGGCGCGGACAGCTTTGTACGAGCAGTACTTC. As protein: CASGLARTALYEQYF.

This clone was found a few times. The chain has TRBV20-1 and TRBJ2-7, with TRBD1 as a possible D gene (6 bases). V was shortened by 3 bases and J by 6 bases, with 9 bases between the two germline ends. Germline V lookup: CDR1 DFQATT, CDR2 SNEGSKA (reference sequence). This CDR3 has 11 residues. The CDR3 sequence: CSARKGGEQYF. The CDR3 DNA reads TGCAGTGCTAGGAAAGGGGGCGAGCAGTACTTC.

The chain combines TRBV5-6 with TRBJ2-1; a weak D match, TRBD1 (6 bases). In germline, CDR1 is SGHDT, CDR2 YYEEEE. Trimming cost V 0 bases and J 8 bases, with 12 bases left between them. The CDR3 is 14 residues long. For the CDR3, the DNA is TGTGCCAGCAGCTTGGAGGGTGGGGGCGATGAGCAGTTCTTC. This gives the protein CASSLEGGGDEQFF.

The gene calls are TRBV27 and TRBJ1-1; 7 nucleotides align to TRBD1. The CDR3 consists of 14 residues. CDR1 and CDR2 from the germline V gene are MNHEY and SMNVEV (reference sequence). J lost 8 bases, V lost 2 bases, and 8 bases had no gene match. This CDR3 reads CASSLGTAPTEAFF. In DNA, the CDR3 is TGTGCCAGCAGTTTAGGGACAGCTCCTACCGAAGCTTTCTTT.

The chain uses TRBV5-4 and TRBJ2-1, with D perhaps matching TRBD2 (6 bases). The CDR3 consists of 14 residues. Germline CDR1 reads SGHNT; CDR2 reads YYREEE (reference sequence). The V end lost 0 bases, the J end lost 6 bases, and 10 bases lay between the germline ends. CDR3 bases: TGTGCCAGCAGCTTGGTGGAACTAGCCAATGAGCAGTTCTTC. Translated: CASSLVELANEQFF.

The chain links TRBV27 to TRBJ2-1; 7 bases align to TRBD2. The CDR3 is made up of 14 amino acids. CDR1 and CDR2 from the germline V gene are MNHEY and SMNVEV (reference sequence). Losses at the gene ends were 8 bases for V and 3 bases for J; bases not matched to a gene: 7. CDR3 sequence: CASATASGYNEQFF. The DNA of the CDR3 is TGTGCCAGCGCCACGGCTAGCGGCTACAATGAGCAGTTCTTC.

A single count supports this clone. The chain employs TRBV7-3 and TRBJ2-2; no clear D. The CDR3 extends over 15 amino acids. V was pared by 2 bases and J by 3 bases, with 10 bases between. Looked up from germline, CDR1 is SGHTA and CDR2 is FQGTGA. CDR3 bases: TGTGCCAGCAGCTTAGAGGTTAGAGACACCGGGGAGCTGTTTTTT. Translating it yields CASSLEVRDTGELFF.

Comment on this clone: A much larger clonotype is one base distant, so this may be a read error. The chain carries TRBV6-1 and TRBJ2-5; 12 nucleotides match TRBD2. V was pared by 2 bases and J by 2 bases, with 0 bases of the junction left unmatched. The CDR3 length is 15 residues. CDR1 is MNHNS, CDR2 SASEGT, per germline. The CDR3 DNA is TGTGCCAGCAGTGAACTAGCGGGGGGGCAAGAGACCCAGTACTTC. Encoded protein: CASSELAGGQETQYF.

V usage is TRBV28 and J usage is TRBJ2-3; TRBD2 matches at 15 bases. The length of the CDR3 is 16 residues. With 5 bases clipped from V and 5 bases from J, the junction kept 5 bases outside the gene matches. CDR1 is MDHEN, CDR2 SYDVKM, per germline. The DNA for the CDR3 is TGTGCCAGCAGTGAGGGACTAGCGGGAGGTTTAGATACGCAGTATTTT. As protein: CASSEGLAGGLDTQYF.